These 15 T cell receptor beta chains share one sample of origin, sequenced in a study of cytomegalovirus exposure and HLA in healthy donors. PCR amplification relied on 60 Vbeta primers (plus 13 Jbeta primers). Data came from immunoSEQ multiplex PCR; TCRdb stores just in-frame clones and leaves some out. The sample carries about 90,000 clones, 75% to 80% recorded once. Sequenced: PBMCs. These receptors originate from a woman between 40 and 55 years old in good health and CMV-seropositive.

In this sample, this clone turned up a few times. The J gene is TRBJ2-7, the V gene TRBV6-6; 7 positions match TRBD2. The CDR3 consists of 12 residues. Germline V gene lookup returns CDR1 MNHNY and CDR2 SVGAGI (reference sequence). V shed 6 bases, J shed 7 bases, and the junction held 6 bases outside the gene matches. The CDR3 DNA sequence: TGTGCCAGCAGCGCGTCAGCGGGAGAGCAGTACTTC. As protein: CASSASAGEQYF.

The rearrangement joins TRBV4-1 to TRBJ2-3; tentative D call: TRBD1 (5 bases). CDR3 size: 19 residues. V was pared by 0 bases and J by 4 bases, with 23 bases between. CDR1 and CDR2 (germline): MGHRA, YSYEKL. DNA of the CDR3: TGCGCCAGCAGCCAAGATGCCCCGCCGGCAGGCAGGGTTCCAGATACGCAGTATTTT. It translates to CASSQDAPPAGRVPDTQYF.

J is TRBJ1-1 and V is TRBV28; possible D gene TRBD1, 5 bases. CDR3 length: 12 residues. Germline assignment: CDR1 MDHEN and CDR2 SYDVKM. With 8 bases removed from V and 4 bases from J, the gap between germline ends came to 11 bases. Here the CDR3 DNA reads TGTGCCAGCCGGGACTCGACCACTGAAGCTTTCTTT. It yields the protein CASRDSTTEAFF.

This chain connects TRBV27 to TRBJ2-5, with 9 bases that match TRBD1. The CDR3 is 15 residues long. From germline, CDR1 is MNHEY and CDR2 SMNVEV (reference sequence). V was clipped by 2 bases and J by 1 base; unmatched bases: 2. The CDR3 DNA is TGTGCCAGCAGTTTAGGACAGGGGCTCCAAGAGACCCAGTACTTC. The encoded protein is CASSLGQGLQETQYF.

V is TRBV29-1 and J is TRBJ1-2; 7 bases line up with TRBD1. There are 13 residues in the CDR3. Germline V gives CDR1 SQVTM, CDR2 ANQGSEA. The V gene end was trimmed by 4 bases and the J gene end by 5 bases; junction bases not matched to a gene: 7. DNA of the CDR3: TGCAGCGTTGCCGACAGGGAGTTTTATGGCTACACCTTC. Amino acids: CSVADREFYGYTF.

This clone was counted once. The V and J genes are TRBV7-2 and TRBJ2-1; 11 nucleotides align to TRBD2. Germline V gene sequence: CDR1 SGHTA, CDR2 FQGNSA. CDR3 length equals 16 residues. V was pared by 5 bases and J by 4 bases, with 7 bases of the junction left unmatched. DNA for the CDR3: TGTGCCAGCAGCGGCCCGGGACTAGCGGATTACAATGAGCAGTTCTTC. This translates into CASSGPGLADYNEQFF.

The chain couples TRBV5-1 to TRBJ2-7; perhaps TRBD1 as D (6 bases). Deletions cut 2 bases from V and 3 bases from J, with 12 bases between. This CDR3 has 14 residues. The germline gives CDR1 SGHRS, CDR2 YFSETQ. This CDR3 reads CASSFETDSYEQYF. For the CDR3, the DNA is TGCGCCAGCAGCTTTGAGACGGACAGCTACGAGCAGTACTTC.

The rearrangement joins TRBV15 to TRBJ1-2, with TRBD1 matching over 7 bases. The CDR3 runs to 12 residues. V lost 3 bases and J lost 6; bases outside the gene matches: 1. Germline V gene sequence: CDR1 LNHNV, CDR2 YYDKDF (reference sequence). In DNA form, the CDR3 reads TGTGCCACCAGCAGGGACAGGAATGGCTACACCTTC. Encoded protein: CATSRDRNGYTF.

In its sample, this clone was seen once. The rearrangement links TRBV6-1 to TRBJ2-1; 11 bases match TRBD2. Germline assignment: CDR1 MNHNS and CDR2 SASEGT. V shed 1 base and J 0 bases; nucleotides not matched to a gene: 2. The CDR3 length is 17 residues. CDR3: CASSEGLAGSSYNEQFF. In DNA, the CDR3 is TGTGCCAGCAGTGAAGGACTAGCGGGAAGCTCCTACAATGAGCAGTTCTTC.

The chain has TRBV9 and TRBJ2-1; 8 bases line up with TRBD2. The germline gives CDR1 SGDLS, CDR2 YYNGEE. V gave up 2 bases and J gave up 5 bases; unmatched junction bases: 3. The CDR3 extends over 14 amino acids. CDR3 in DNA: TGTGCCAGCAGCGTGACTAGCGCGAACAATGAGCAGTTCTTC. Its translation is CASSVTSANNEQFF.

The chain carries TRBV5-1 and TRBJ2-1; TRBD1 is a possible D gene (6 bases). Germline CDR1 is SGHRS and CDR2 is YFSETQ. The CDR3 has 16 residues. V lost 6 bases and J 2 bases, leaving 18 bases between the germline ends. This chain's CDR3 is CASTTNLGGPYNEQFF. CDR3 sequence (DNA): TGCGCCAGCACCACTAACCTAGGGGGACCCTACAATGAGCAGTTCTTC.

The chain couples TRBV1 to TRBJ2-3; TRBD2 is the table's D call, not checked against the DNA. TRBV1 is tagged as a pseudogene. The CDR3 length is 18 residues. DNA of the CDR3: TGCACCAGCAGCCACGACAAGGGGACTAGCGGGAGAACAGATACGCAGTATTTT. Protein sequence: CTSSHDKGTSGRTDTQYF.

This sequence joins TRBV27 and TRBJ2-5; 13 positions agree with TRBD2. Germline values: CDR1 MNHEY, CDR2 SMNVEV (reference sequence). J lost 5 bases, V lost 2 bases, and 11 bases had no gene match. The CDR3 is 18 residues long. The CDR3 DNA reads TGTGCCAGCAGTTTACTGCCGCTAACTAGCGGGAGGGCCGAGACCCAGTACTTC. Protein: CASSLLPLTSGRAETQYF.

The chain combines TRBV6-5 with TRBJ2-5; TRBD1 matches 8 bases. The J call could be wrong; TRBJ2-7 is a better fit for the DNA end. Germline V gene sequence: CDR1 MNHEY, CDR2 SVGAGI. CDR3 length equals 15 residues. In nucleotides, the CDR3 is TGTGCCAGCAGTAGTGGACAGGGAATAGGCTACGAGCAGTACTTC. Its protein product is CASSSGQGIGYEQYF.

The genes are TRBV29-1 and TRBJ2-1; TRBD1 agrees at 8 bases. The germline V gene has CDR1 SQVTM and CDR2 ANQGSEA. J lost 2 bases, V lost 2 bases, and 2 bases had no gene match. This CDR3 has 14 residues. CDR3 sequence: CSVESGGPYNEQFF. As DNA, the CDR3 is TGCAGCGTTGAATCAGGGGGCCCCTACAATGAGCAGTTCTTC.